One and the same sample provided the 20 T cell receptor beta chains below, sequenced in a study of blood T cell repertoires in COVID-19. Sequenced by immunoSEQ multiplex PCR; TCRdb stores in-frame clones only, minus some. Counted here are around 340,000 clones, around 85% occurring once; the ten biggest clones make up approximately 4%. Sample: PBMCs or T cells enriched from blood (not recorded which). These receptors were collected from a woman aged 40 to 50 with acute COVID-19.

This chain connects TRBV27 to TRBJ2-1; D perhaps matches TRBD1 (6 bases). This CDR3 spans 14 amino acids. V lost 2 bases to trimming and J lost 4 bases, with 9 bases between them. Per the germline V gene, CDR1 is MNHEY and CDR2 is SMNVEV (reference sequence). CDR3 DNA sequence: TGTGCCAGCAGTTTAAGGACAGCATACAATGAGCAGTTCTTC. Translation: CASSLRTAYNEQFF.

V and J are TRBV19 and TRBJ2-4; D not certain. The CDR3 runs 15 residues. Germline CDR1 reads LNHDA; CDR2 reads SQIVND (reference sequence). V was trimmed by 8 bases and J by 0 bases, leaving 14 bases between them. CDR3 in amino acids: CASGPTSLAKNIQYF. CDR3 DNA: TGTGCCAGTGGCCCGACATCCCTAGCCAAAAACATTCAGTACTTC.

J is TRBJ2-1 and V is TRBV5-6; 9 positions match TRBD1. The CDR3 loop spans 13 amino acids. CDR1 is SGHDT, CDR2 YYEEEE, per germline. V lost 4 bases and J lost 8; bases outside the gene matches: 4. The CDR3, as DNA: TGTGCCAGCAGCATGGACAGGGGCGATGAGCAGTTCTTC. Translated: CASSMDRGDEQFF.

For the CDR3, the DNA is TGTGCCAGCAGCTCACCCCGACGAGAACAGGGAGCCAAAAACATTCAGTACTTC. It codes for CASSSPRREQGAKNIQYF. The chain combines TRBV27 with TRBJ2-4, with a weak D call TRBD1 (6 bases). Germline CDR1 reads MNHEY; CDR2 reads SMNVEV (reference sequence). There are 18 residues in the CDR3. V lost 6 bases and J lost 0, with 21 bases in between.

The genes are TRBV4-2 and TRBJ2-5; possibly TRBD2 for D (7 bases). The CDR3 totals 16 residues. Germline V gene lookup returns CDR1 LGHNA and CDR2 YNFKEQ. Between the trimmed V and J ends, which lost 1 base and 4 bases, there was a span of 16 bases. CDR3 in amino acids: CASSQGLGGLGETQYF. The CDR3 DNA reads as TGTGCCAGCAGCCAAGGACTGGGGGGGCTCGGAGAGACCCAGTACTTC.

This clone was counted a single time. The chain uses TRBV7-2 and TRBJ2-3; 9 bases are shared with TRBD2. Germline CDR1 is SGHTA and CDR2 is FQGNSA. The CDR3 loop spans 19 amino acids. V was pared by 3 bases and J by 0 bases, with 13 bases of the junction left unmatched. The DNA of the CDR3 is TGTGCCAGCAGCTTCTTACAGGGATTAGCGGGGGTGAGCACAGATACGCAGTATTTT. It is translated as CASSFLQGLAGVSTDTQYF.

This sequence joins TRBV19 and TRBJ1-5; 8 nucleotides line up with TRBD1. CDR1 and CDR2 from the germline V gene are LNHDA and SQIVND (reference sequence). Trimming took 4 bases from V and 0 from J; bases not matched to a gene: 8. This CDR3 has 17 residues. The CDR3 DNA is TGTGCCAGTAGTAACCACAGGGGGGACTATAGCAATCAGCCCCAGCATTTT. Amino acid sequence: CASSNHRGDYSNQPQHF.

The genes are TRBV11-2 and TRBJ1-6, with 11 bases matching TRBD1. V lost 5 bases to trimming and J lost 7 bases; unmatched junction nucleotides: 4. Germline V CDR1 and CDR2: SGHAT, FQNNGV. The CDR3 totals 15 residues. The CDR3 bases are TGTGCCAGCAGCAAACGGACAGGGGGCAATTCACCCCTCCACTTT. Protein product: CASSKRTGGNSPLHF.

This chain joins TRBV9 and TRBJ2-1, with 8 bases aligning to TRBD2. Germline CDR1 SGDLS, CDR2 YYNGEE. V was pared by 5 bases and J by 1 base, with 5 bases of the junction left unmatched. CDR3 length: 15 amino acids. DNA for the CDR3: TGTGCCAGCAGTCCGGGACTAGGATCCTACAATGAGCAGTTCTTC. Amino acids: CASSPGLGSYNEQFF.

The gene calls are TRBV5-4 and TRBJ1-2; 9 bases are a match to TRBD1. This CDR3 comprises 16 residues. Germline trimming cut 1 base from V and 4 bases from J; bases unmatched to any gene: 8. Germline-derived CDR1 and CDR2 are SGHNT and YYREEE (reference sequence). The CDR3 sequence: CASSLPGTGLGYGYTF. DNA for the CDR3: TGTGCCAGCAGCTTGCCCGGGACAGGGCTAGGCTATGGCTACACCTTC.

The rearrangement links TRBV4-1 to TRBJ1-1; D might be TRBD1 (6 bases). The germline V gene has CDR1 MGHRA and CDR2 YSYEKL. The ends were cut back, 5 bases at V and 1 base at J, with 8 bases in the middle. The CDR3 length is 13 residues. CDR3 in amino acids: CASSKGQNTEAFF. The CDR3 DNA sequence: TGCGCCAGCAGCAAGGGACAGAACACTGAAGCTTTCTTT.

The chain combines TRBV5-4 with TRBJ2-1; 11 positions agree with TRBD2. The CDR3 has 19 residues. The germline CDR1 and CDR2 sequences are SGHNT and YYREEE (reference sequence). V lost 4 bases, J lost 0 bases, and 12 bases stayed unmatched. The CDR3 DNA reads as TGTGCCAGCAGCCAGGACGGGACTAGCGGTAAGAGCTCCTACAATGAGCAGTTCTTC. Protein product: CASSQDGTSGKSSYNEQFF.

This rearrangement joins TRBV19 to TRBJ1-1; a possible D gene is TRBD1 (5 bases). Trimming shortened V by 1 base and J by 5 bases, and 11 bases separated the two germline ends. CDR1 and CDR2 (germline): LNHDA, SQIVND (reference sequence). The CDR3 has 14 residues. The CDR3 coding sequence is TGTGCCAGTAGTATAGGTCAGGGTTGGACTGAAGCTTTCTTT. It translates to CASSIGQGWTEAFF.

The chain has TRBV19 and TRBJ2-5, with D uncertain. CDR1 is LNHDA, CDR2 SQIVND, per germline (reference sequence). Trimming cost V 3 bases and J 5 bases, with 10 bases left between them. This CDR3 is 13 amino acids long. CDR3 protein: CASSILVQETQYF. CDR3 sequence (DNA): TGTGCCAGTAGTATCTTGGTTCAGGAGACCCAGTACTTC. Filled out from reference TRBV19 and TRBJ2-5, the complete variable domain reads DGGITQSPKYLFRKEGQNVTLSCEQNLNHDAMYWYRQDPGQGLRLIYYSQIVNDFQKGDIAEGYSVSREKKESFPLTVTSAQKNPTAFYLCASSILVQETQYFGPGTRLLVL.

J is TRBJ2-1 and V is TRBV18; a weak D match, TRBD2 (5 bases). The V end was cut by 3 bases, the J end by 5 bases, with 17 bases between. Germline V lookup: CDR1 KGHSH, CDR2 LQKENI. CDR3 size: 16 residues. The CDR3 loop is CASSPSLLDSHNEQFF. The DNA for the CDR3 is TGTGCCAGCTCACCCTCGTTGTTGGACTCACACAATGAGCAGTTCTTC.

The chain carries TRBV4-3 and TRBJ2-1; 13 bases are a match to TRBD2. The CDR3 has 18 amino acids. Germline assignment: CDR1 LGHNA and CDR2 YSLEER. Trimming at V came to 0 bases and at J to 8 bases, leaving 10 bases not matched to a gene. The CDR3 DNA reads TGCGCCAGCAGCCAAGATTTCGGACTAGCGGGAGAAGTATATGAGCAGTTCTTC. This codes for CASSQDFGLAGEVYEQFF.

CDR3 in amino acids: CASSSGGTGTIFYGYTF. Here the CDR3 DNA reads TGTGCCAGCAGCTCCGGGGGGACAGGGACGATCTTCTATGGCTACACCTTC. The V call is TRBV7-2, the J call TRBJ1-2, with TRBD1 matching over 9 bases. The CDR3 loop spans 17 amino acids. V shed 4 bases, J shed 4 bases, and the junction held 13 bases outside the gene matches. Per germline, CDR1 SGHTA and CDR2 FQGNSA.

The rearrangement links TRBV19 to TRBJ2-4, with D possibly matching TRBD1 (5 bases). CDR3 length: 17 amino acids. V shed 1 base and J shed 0 bases, with 13 bases lying between them. The V gene's germline CDR1 is LNHDA and CDR2 SQIVND (reference sequence). CDR3 amino acids: CASSIVQDTIAKNIQYF. CDR3 bases: TGTGCCAGTAGTATAGTACAGGACACAATAGCCAAAAACATTCAGTACTTC.

The CDR3 here is CASSRTGGWNEQYF. The CDR3 region has the DNA TGTGCCAGTAGCCGCACAGGGGGCTGGAACGAGCAGTACTTC. The chain joins TRBV19 to TRBJ2-7; the match to TRBD1 covers 9 bases. Germline V gene data show CDR1 as LNHDA and CDR2 as SQIVND (reference sequence). CDR3 length equals 14 residues. After removal of 6 bases from V and 5 bases from J, the junction contained 8 bases not matched to a gene. The entire variable domain, with the rest obtained from reference TRBV19 and TRBJ2-7, is as follows: DGGITQSPKYLFRKEGQNVTLSCEQNLNHDAMYWYRQDPGQGLRLIYYSQIVNDFQKGDIAEGYSVSREKKESFPLTVTSAQKNPTAFYLCASSRTGGWNEQYFGPGTRLTVT.

J is TRBJ1-1 and V is TRBV5-4; the D gene is possibly TRBD1 (6 bases). The CDR3 extends over 12 amino acids. Trimming stripped 7 bases from V and 9 bases from J, with 16 bases between. Germline lookup yields CDR1 SGHNT and CDR2 YYREEE (reference sequence). In DNA form, the CDR3 reads TGTGCCAGCGGAAGGGGGGGACCCAAAGCTTTCTTT. Its protein is CASGRGGPKAFF.